One and the same sample provided the 29 T cell receptor beta chains below, sequenced in a study of T cell responses to AZD1222 COVID-19 vaccine. Sequencing was performed with immunoSEQ multiplex PCR; in TCRdb, only in-frame clones are kept and a portion is missing. The table records some 70,000 clones, over 80% of them present only once. The source material was peripheral blood, sampled on day 0 of AZD1222 vaccination. The receptors derive from an adult in good health.

This clone is a singleton in its sample. The gene calls are TRBV6-5 and TRBJ1-6; no firm D call. Germline-derived CDR1 and CDR2 are MNHEY and SVGAGI. Trimming cost V 0 bases and J 10 bases, with 13 bases left between them. The CDR3 contains 15 residues. The CDR3 DNA is TGTGCCAGCAGTTACTCGAGAGTCAGCGACTCACCCCTCCACTTT. It yields the protein CASSYSRVSDSPLHF.

The chain couples TRBV5-4 to TRBJ1-2, with TRBD1 matching over 7 bases. After removal of 0 bases from V and 5 bases from J, the junction contained 7 bases not matched to a gene. Per germline, CDR1 SGHNT and CDR2 YYREEE (reference sequence). This CDR3 contains 15 residues. This chain's CDR3 is CASSLGQGESYGYTF. The CDR3 DNA is TGTGCCAGCAGCTTGGGCCAGGGGGAATCTTATGGCTACACCTTC.

The chain is built from TRBV6-5 and TRBJ2-5; D is possibly TRBD1 (6 bases). The V end lost 6 bases, the J end lost 5 bases, and 22 bases lay between the germline ends. The CDR3 contains 16 residues. The germline gives CDR1 MNHEY, CDR2 SVGAGI. The CDR3 DNA sequence: TGTGCCAGCAGCTACGGACACTCCAGGGGTGGTGAGACCCAGTACTTC. Translated, it gives CASSYGHSRGGETQYF.

The genes are TRBV7-2 and TRBJ1-3; D call uncertain. CDR3 size: 12 residues. Germline assignment: CDR1 SGHTA and CDR2 FQGNSA. Deletions cut 5 bases from V and 9 bases from J, with 11 bases between. The CDR3 coding sequence is TGTGCCAGCAGCCTAGACACCGGCACCATATATTTT. This encodes CASSLDTGTIYF.

This chain's CDR3 is CASSLGTGGYGYTF. CDR3 sequence (DNA): TGTGCCAGCAGCTTGGGGACAGGGGGCTATGGCTACACCTTC. This chain joins TRBV5-4 and TRBJ1-2; 10 nucleotides match TRBD1. V lost 0 bases and J lost 4; bases outside the gene matches: 0. The CDR3 contains 14 residues. Germline CDR1 SGHNT, CDR2 YYREEE (reference sequence).

This sequence joins TRBV7-9 and TRBJ1-2; D gene ambiguous. The length of the CDR3 is 14 residues. V lost 2 bases and J 6 bases, leaving 13 bases between the germline ends. The V gene's germline CDR1 is SEHNR and CDR2 FQNEAQ (reference sequence). The CDR3 is CASSLSSTRHGYTF. The CDR3 nucleotides are TGTGCCAGCAGCTTAAGTTCCACGAGGCATGGCTACACCTTC.

This clone appeared many times. Different DNA sequences within this sample yield the same CDR3. The chain is built from TRBV29-1 and TRBJ2-7; tentatively, D is TRBD1 (6 bases). V dropped 4 bases and J dropped 2 bases, with 9 bases sitting between them. The CDR3 runs 12 residues. The germline CDR1 and CDR2 sequences are SQVTM and ANQGSEA. The CDR3 here is CSVGQAAYEQYF. CDR3 bases: TGCAGCGTTGGACAGGCCGCCTACGAGCAGTACTTC.

The chain combines TRBV11-2 with TRBJ2-5; 10 bases match TRBD1. Unmatched junction bases numbered 3, after V lost 6 bases and J lost 2 bases. The germline V gene has CDR1 SGHAT and CDR2 FQNNGV. The CDR3 runs to 14 residues. The CDR3 here is CASRRTGGQETQYF. Here the CDR3 DNA reads TGTGCCAGCAGACGGACAGGGGGGCAAGAGACCCAGTACTTC. Full variable domain (rest looked up from reference TRBV11-2 and TRBJ2-5): EAGVAQSPRYKIIEKRQSVAFWCNPISGHATLYWYQQILGQGPKLLIQFQNNGVVDDSQLPKDRFSAERLKGVDSTLKIQPAKLEDSAVYLCASRRTGGQETQYFGPGTRLLVL.

This chain connects TRBV4-1 to TRBJ2-2; no clear D. The CDR3 consists of 16 residues. Trimming pared 1 base from V and 4 bases from J, leaving 13 bases between. Germline V gene lookup returns CDR1 MGHRA and CDR2 YSYEKL. For the CDR3, the DNA is TGCGCCAGCAGCCAAGGTTGGGCCGCAGGCACCGGGGAGCTGTTTTTT. Protein: CASSQGWAAGTGELFF.

V gene TRBV4-1 combines with J gene TRBJ2-3, with 7 nucleotides matching TRBD2. V shed 5 bases and J 1 base; nucleotides not matched to a gene: 3. The CDR3 is 14 residues long. Germline-derived CDR1 and CDR2 are MGHRA and YSYEKL. As DNA, the CDR3 is TGCGCCAGCAGCAGCCGGGGGGGCACAGATACGCAGTATTTT. This gives the protein CASSSRGGTDTQYF.

V and J are TRBV9 and TRBJ1-2; D is possibly TRBD1 (5 bases). This CDR3 contains 13 residues. Deletions cut 0 bases from V and 7 bases from J, with 10 bases between. Germline V gene data show CDR1 as SGDLS and CDR2 as YYNGEE. The CDR3 nucleotides are TGTGCCAGCAGCGTAGATGGCAGGGCTGGCTACACCTTC. Its translation: CASSVDGRAGYTF.

The chain links TRBV4-2 to TRBJ1-1; D unresolved. This CDR3 is built from 16 residues. The germline V gene has CDR1 LGHNA and CDR2 YNFKEQ. Trimming pared 1 base from V and 1 base from J, leaving 13 bases between. CDR3 protein: CASSQGSGPSNTEAFF. The CDR3 DNA reads TGTGCCAGCAGCCAAGGGTCGGGCCCTTCGAACACTGAAGCTTTCTTT.

Written as DNA, the CDR3 is TGCGCCAGCAGCCTAGGCGGGGGAGGGCCCGGTGAAGCTTTCTTT. Translated: CASSLGGGGPGEAFF. This chain links TRBV5-1 with TRBJ1-1; maybe TRBD1 (5 bases). Germline CDR1 is SGHRS and CDR2 is YFSETQ. Trimming took off 4 bases at V and 7 bases at J, with 20 bases between the two ends. CDR3 length: 15 amino acids.

The genes are TRBV19 and TRBJ1-6; maybe TRBD1 (5 bases). Per the germline V gene, CDR1 is LNHDA and CDR2 is SQIVND (reference sequence). Trimming left V 5 bases short and J 9 bases short, with 20 bases between. This CDR3 has 16 residues. CDR3 loop: CASSSTPQGVVSPLHF. In DNA, the CDR3 is TGTGCCAGTAGTTCGACTCCCCAGGGAGTTGTTTCACCCCTCCACTTT.

V and J are TRBV5-1 and TRBJ2-2; D uncertain. V lost 4 bases, J lost 6 bases, and 16 bases lay in between. This CDR3 region has 15 residues. CDR1 is SGHRS, CDR2 YFSETQ, per germline. CDR3 region: CASSPAASTPGELFF. CDR3 nucleotide sequence: TGCGCCAGCAGCCCCGCTGCTAGTACGCCCGGGGAGCTGTTTTTT.

V usage is TRBV10-3 and J usage is TRBJ1-1; perhaps TRBD1 as D (5 bases). The germline V gene has CDR1 ENHRY and CDR2 SYGVKD. The CDR3 length is 14 residues. Trimming took off 2 bases at V and 1 base at J, with 8 bases between the two ends. The CDR3 region is CAISERGTNTEAFF. The CDR3 DNA reads as TGTGCCATCAGTGAGAGGGGTACGAACACTGAAGCTTTCTTT.

The chain has TRBV30 and TRBJ1-1, with 7 bases aligning to TRBD1. V dropped 1 base and J dropped 0; count of bases not matched to a gene: 5. The CDR3 consists of 15 residues. Germline CDR1 GTSNPN, CDR2 SVGIG (reference sequence). CDR3 DNA sequence: TGTGCCTGGAGTGGACAGGGAAGTTTGAACACTGAAGCTTTCTTT. It yields the protein CAWSGQGSLNTEAFF.

The chain employs TRBV5-4 and TRBJ2-5, with TRBD2 matching over 11 bases. V shed 4 bases, J shed 6 bases, and the junction held 11 bases outside the gene matches. Germline assignment: CDR1 SGHNT and CDR2 YYREEE (reference sequence). This CDR3 region has 16 residues. Here the CDR3 DNA reads TGTGCCAGCAGCCCCCCCGGTAGCGGGGGGGCAAAGACCCAGTACTTC. It specifies CASSPPGSGGAKTQYF.

The CDR3 DNA is TGTGCCAGCAGCCCCGCGCTGGGACAGGGAGACTCACCCCTCCACTTT. Translated, it gives CASSPALGQGDSPLHF. The chain uses TRBV4-2 and TRBJ1-6; 9 bases are a match to TRBD1. This CDR3 contains 16 residues. V was clipped by 4 bases and J by 10 bases; unmatched bases: 11. The germline V gene has CDR1 LGHNA and CDR2 YNFKEQ.

The V call is TRBV27, the J call TRBJ1-5, with D tentatively TRBD1 (6 bases). The V gene's germline CDR1 is MNHEY and CDR2 SMNVEV (reference sequence). The V end was cut by 5 bases, the J end by 2 bases, with 13 bases between. This CDR3 is built from 15 residues. The CDR3 is CASSPQGSGNQPQHF. In DNA form, the CDR3 reads TGTGCCAGCAGTCCGCAGGGGTCGGGCAATCAGCCCCAGCATTTT.

The chain uses TRBV24-1 and TRBJ2-5; 10 nucleotides agree with TRBD1. In germline, CDR1 is KGHDR, CDR2 SFDVKD. The CDR3 runs 15 residues. After removal of 5 bases from V and 9 bases from J, the junction contained 11 bases not matched to a gene. The CDR3, as DNA: TGTGCCACCAGTGTTGGACAGGGGGGCCCGAACGCCCAGTACTTC. Amino acid sequence: CATSVGQGGPNAQYF.

Here the CDR3 DNA reads TGTGCCTGGAGTGTACGGGGCGCGGGTGGGGGAATAATCTATGGCTACACCTTC. This translates into CAWSVRGAGGGIIYGYTF. The rearrangement uses TRBV30 and TRBJ1-2; TRBD1 might be the D (5 bases). CDR3 size: 18 residues. V lost 0 bases and J 4 bases, leaving 24 bases between the germline ends. Germline assignment: CDR1 GTSNPN and CDR2 SVGIG (reference sequence). Full variable domain (outside the CDR3, taken from reference TRBV30 and TRBJ1-2): SQTIHQWPATLVQPVGSPLSLECTVEGTSNPNLYWYRQAAGRGLQLLFYSVGIGQISSEVPQNLSASRPQDRQFILSSKKLLLSDSGFYLCAWSVRGAGGGIIYGYTFGSGTRLTVV.

J is TRBJ1-1 and V is TRBV5-1; D is uncertain. The germline CDR1 and CDR2 sequences are SGHRS and YFSETQ. This CDR3 region has 13 residues. V was clipped by 7 bases and J by 1 base, with 11 bases between them. The CDR3: CASGYIGNTEAFF. The CDR3 DNA sequence: TGCGCCAGCGGGTATATAGGGAACACTGAAGCTTTCTTT.

The chain has TRBV19 and TRBJ2-3, with D perhaps matching TRBD1 or TRBD2 (6 bases each). The V end was cut by 7 bases, the J end by 3 bases, with 14 bases between. The CDR3 spans 14 residues. Germline loops: CDR1 LNHDA, CDR2 SQIVND (reference sequence). Here the CDR3 reads CASNTRGRTDTQYF. DNA for the CDR3: TGTGCCAGTAACACGAGGGGGAGGACAGATACGCAGTATTTT.

The rearrangement uses TRBV28 and TRBJ2-1; 10 nucleotides line up with TRBD1. The ends lost 4 bases at V and 6 bases at J; junction bases unmatched: 6. Germline CDR1 and CDR2: MDHEN and SYDVKM. The CDR3 totals 15 residues. CDR3 in amino acids: CASSSGTGVLNEQFF. CDR3 DNA sequence: TGTGCCAGCAGTTCCGGGACAGGGGTCCTCAATGAGCAGTTCTTC.

The V and J genes are TRBV7-2 and TRBJ1-3; D gene unclear. The CDR3 is 14 residues long. V lost 1 base to trimming and J lost 2 bases, with 6 bases between them. Looked up from germline, CDR1 is SGHTA and CDR2 is FQGNSA. The chain's CDR3 is CASSLGPTGNTIYF. Here the CDR3 DNA reads TGTGCCAGCAGCTTAGGGCCAACTGGAAACACCATATATTTT.

The chain recombines TRBV11-2 with TRBJ2-1, with 11 positions matching TRBD2. The germline gives CDR1 SGHAT, CDR2 FQNNGV. Germline trimming cut 3 bases from V and 7 bases from J; bases unmatched to any gene: 14. This CDR3 is built from 18 residues. The CDR3 bases are TGTGCCAGCAGCTTCGTACTAGCGGGGGCAACTAGGGGGAATGAGCAGTTCTTC. Translation: CASSFVLAGATRGNEQFF.

In nucleotides, the CDR3 is TGTGCCAGCAGTCACAACACCGGGACAGGGGGCGGCTATGGCTACACCTTC. It encodes CASSHNTGTGGGYGYTF. This sequence joins TRBV6-6 and TRBJ1-2; 12 bases are a match to TRBD1. The V segment lost 5 bases and the J segment 4 bases; nucleotides outside the gene matches: 11. The CDR3 sequence is 17 residues long. Germline V gene sequence: CDR1 MNHNY, CDR2 SVGAGI (reference sequence).

This rearrangement joins TRBV24-1 to TRBJ2-1, with D perhaps being TRBD1 or TRBD2 (6 bases each). V was clipped by 9 bases and J by 5 bases, with 13 bases between them. This CDR3 spans 13 amino acids. Germline-derived CDR1 and CDR2 are KGHDR and SFDVKD. In DNA form, the CDR3 reads TGTGCCACCCGAGGGGGGAGGAACAATGAGCAGTTCTTC. Amino acid sequence: CATRGGRNNEQFF.